This T cell receptor (beta chain) is drawn from a study of tumor and adjacent non-tumor tissue in lung cancer. Study-level information: Each sample yielded around 4.2 million productive TCRbeta reads on average.

The library came from three nested PCR rounds adapted from ARM-PCR protocols. TCRdb analysed the multiplex PCR reads with MiXCR anew, one entry per CDR3 protein. The top ten clones hold around 17% of a sample with 75,000 to 95,000 distinct CDR3 sequences, about 66% of them seen once. Many counts were recorded for this clonotype. The antigen is undetermined. Study outcomes and limitations: Compared with tumor, normal lung showed significantly lower TCR diversity. Normal lung showed higher cumulative top 100 clone frequency than tumor.

The template was RNA from unsorted bulk tissue. Between August and November 2014, newly diagnosed, chemotherapy-naive lung cancer patients underwent thoracic surgery in China. The sequence was obtained from a man between 60 and 70 years old with non-small cell lung cancer. Sequencing was carried out using lung tumor tissue.

The CDR3 loop reads CASSFSRTDTEAFF. The CDR3 DNA sequence: TGTGCCAGCAGTTTTAGCAGGACGGACACTGAAGCTTTCTTT. The chain has TRBV12-3 or TRBV12-4 and TRBJ1-1; no firm D call. With 3 bases removed from V and 3 bases from J, the gap between germline ends came to 11 bases. This CDR3 region has 14 residues.